Given below is one T cell receptor (beta chain) in context. These data belong to a study of technical replicates of blood from several donors. The germline gives CDR1 SGHRS, CDR2 YFSETQ. Trimming cost V 3 bases and J 6 bases; bases outside gene matches: 14. The CDR3 has 17 amino acids. The repertoire was sequenced with immunoSEQ multiplex PCR; TCRdb's copy has only in-frame clones and lacks some. The table records 70,000 to 85,000 clones, 92% of them present only once. The sequence derives from a human donor in good health. The chain uses TRBV5-1 and TRBJ1-2; 10 positions agree with TRBD1. The specimen was T cells isolated from PBMCs. CDR3 protein: CASSSNPGQGYIDGYTF. The CDR3 bases are TGCGCCAGCAGCTCAAATCCGGGACAGGGGTACATCGATGGCTACACCTTC. The variable domain in full, with the rest retrieved from reference TRBV5-1 and TRBJ1-2, is KAGVTQTPRYLIKTRGQQVTLSCSPISGHRSVSWYQQTPGQGLQFLFEYFSETQRNKGNFPGRFSGRQFSNSRSEMNVSTLELGDSALYLCASSSNPGQGYIDGYTFGSGTRLTVV.